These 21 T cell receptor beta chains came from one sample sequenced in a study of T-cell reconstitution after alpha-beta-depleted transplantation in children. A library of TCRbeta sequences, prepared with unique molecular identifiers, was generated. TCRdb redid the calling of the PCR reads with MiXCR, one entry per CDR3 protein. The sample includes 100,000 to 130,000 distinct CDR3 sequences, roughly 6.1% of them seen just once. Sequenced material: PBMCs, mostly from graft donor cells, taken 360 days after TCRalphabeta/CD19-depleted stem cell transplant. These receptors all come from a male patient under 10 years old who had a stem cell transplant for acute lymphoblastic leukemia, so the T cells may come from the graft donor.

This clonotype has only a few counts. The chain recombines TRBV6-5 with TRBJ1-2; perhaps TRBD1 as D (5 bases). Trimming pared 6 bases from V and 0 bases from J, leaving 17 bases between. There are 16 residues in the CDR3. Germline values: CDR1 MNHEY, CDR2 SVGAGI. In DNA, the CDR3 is TGTGCCAGCAGAATCCGGGGCAGAAATGCTAACTATGGCTACACCTTC. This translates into CASRIRGRNANYGYTF.

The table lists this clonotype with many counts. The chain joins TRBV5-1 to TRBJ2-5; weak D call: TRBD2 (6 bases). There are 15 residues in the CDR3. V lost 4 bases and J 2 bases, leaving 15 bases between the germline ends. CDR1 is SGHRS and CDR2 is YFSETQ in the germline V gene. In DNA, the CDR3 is TGCGCCAGCAGCGCCGGTGGACTATCACAAGAGACCCAGTACTTC. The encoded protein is CASSAGGLSQETQYF.

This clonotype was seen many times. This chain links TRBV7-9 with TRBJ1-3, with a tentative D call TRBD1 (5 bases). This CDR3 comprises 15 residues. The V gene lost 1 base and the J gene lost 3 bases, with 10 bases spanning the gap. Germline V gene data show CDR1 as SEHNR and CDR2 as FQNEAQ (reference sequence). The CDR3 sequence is CASSLGGHVGNTIYF. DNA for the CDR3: TGTGCCAGCAGCTTAGGGGGCCACGTTGGAAACACCATATATTTT.

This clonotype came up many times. CDR3 DNA sequence: TGTGCCAGCAGCTCTGCGACAGGCTACCCGGGGGAGACCCAGTACTTC. It is translated as CASSSATGYPGETQYF. The chain joins TRBV9 to TRBJ2-5, with TRBD1 as a possible D gene (6 bases). Germline V CDR1 and CDR2: SGDLS, YYNGEE. V lost 4 bases and J lost 5, with 21 bases in between. The CDR3 runs to 16 residues.

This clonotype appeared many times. CDR3 DNA sequence: TGTGCCAGCAGCCCGGATGGGACAGGGCCCGGGGAGCTGTTTTTT. Amino acids: CASSPDGTGPGELFF. This chain joins TRBV7-9 and TRBJ2-2, with 9 bases lining up with TRBD1. The CDR3 totals 15 residues. CDR1 SEHNR and CDR2 FQNEAQ come from the germline V gene (reference sequence). Trimming removed 5 bases from V and 6 bases from J; junction bases left unmatched: 7.

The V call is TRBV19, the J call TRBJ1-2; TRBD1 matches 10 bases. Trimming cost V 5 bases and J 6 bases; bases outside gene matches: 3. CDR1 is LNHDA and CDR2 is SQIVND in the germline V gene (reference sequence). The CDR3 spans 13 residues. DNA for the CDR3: TGTGCCAGTAGTGACAGGGGGCTGAATGGCTACACCTTC. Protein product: CASSDRGLNGYTF.

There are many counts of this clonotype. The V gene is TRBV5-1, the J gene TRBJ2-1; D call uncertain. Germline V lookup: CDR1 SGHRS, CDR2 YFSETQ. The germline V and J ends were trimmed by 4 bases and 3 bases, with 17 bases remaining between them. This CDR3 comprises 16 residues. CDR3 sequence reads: CASSPPGGQYYNEQFF. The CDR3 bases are TGCGCCAGCAGCCCCCCGGGTGGGCAGTACTACAATGAGCAGTTCTTC.

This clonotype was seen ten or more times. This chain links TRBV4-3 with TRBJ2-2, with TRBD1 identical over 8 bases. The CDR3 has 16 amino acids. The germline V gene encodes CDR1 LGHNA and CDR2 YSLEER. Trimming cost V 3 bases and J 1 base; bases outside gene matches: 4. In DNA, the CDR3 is TGCGCCAGCAGCCACACCGGGACAGGGAACACCGGGGAGCTGTTTTTT. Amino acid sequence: CASSHTGTGNTGELFF.

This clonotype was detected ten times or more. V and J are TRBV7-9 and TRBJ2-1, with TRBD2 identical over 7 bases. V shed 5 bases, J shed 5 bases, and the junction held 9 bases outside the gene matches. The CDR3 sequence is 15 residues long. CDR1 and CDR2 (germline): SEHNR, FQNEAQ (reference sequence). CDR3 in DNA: TGTGCCAGCAGCCGACCAGGACTAGATAACAATGAGCAGTTCTTC. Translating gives CASSRPGLDNNEQFF. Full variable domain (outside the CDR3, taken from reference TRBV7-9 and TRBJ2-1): DTGVSQNPRHKITKRGQNVTFRCDPISEHNRLYWYRQTLGQGPEFLTYFQNEAQLEKSRLLSDRFSAERPKGSFSTLEIQRTEQGDSAMYLCASSRPGLDNNEQFFGPGTRLTVL.

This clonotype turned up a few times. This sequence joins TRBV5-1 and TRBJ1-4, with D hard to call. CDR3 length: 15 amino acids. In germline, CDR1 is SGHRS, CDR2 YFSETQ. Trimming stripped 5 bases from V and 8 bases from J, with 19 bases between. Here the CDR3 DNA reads TGCGCCAGCAGTCAATACTTCTTCTCCGGGGAAAAACTGTTTTTT. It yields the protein CASSQYFFSGEKLFF.

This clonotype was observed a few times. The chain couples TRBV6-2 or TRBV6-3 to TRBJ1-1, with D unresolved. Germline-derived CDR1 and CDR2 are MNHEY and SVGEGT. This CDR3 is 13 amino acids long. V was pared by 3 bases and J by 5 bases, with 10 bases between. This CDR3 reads CASSYFRSTEAFF. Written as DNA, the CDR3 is TGTGCCAGCAGTTATTTTCGAAGTACTGAAGCTTTCTTT.

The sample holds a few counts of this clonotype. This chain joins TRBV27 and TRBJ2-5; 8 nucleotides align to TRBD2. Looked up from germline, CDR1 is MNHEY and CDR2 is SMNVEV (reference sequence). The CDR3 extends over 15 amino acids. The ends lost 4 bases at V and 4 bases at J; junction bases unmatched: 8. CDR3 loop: CASSSRKSGRETQYF. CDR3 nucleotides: TGTGCCAGCAGTTCCCGAAAAAGCGGGAGAGAGACCCAGTACTTC.

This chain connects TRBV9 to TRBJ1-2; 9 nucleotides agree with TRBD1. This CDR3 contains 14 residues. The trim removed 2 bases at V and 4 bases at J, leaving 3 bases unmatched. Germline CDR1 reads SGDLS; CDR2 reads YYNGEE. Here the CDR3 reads CASSVGTGSYGYTF. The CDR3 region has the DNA TGTGCCAGCAGCGTTGGGACAGGGAGCTATGGCTACACCTTC.

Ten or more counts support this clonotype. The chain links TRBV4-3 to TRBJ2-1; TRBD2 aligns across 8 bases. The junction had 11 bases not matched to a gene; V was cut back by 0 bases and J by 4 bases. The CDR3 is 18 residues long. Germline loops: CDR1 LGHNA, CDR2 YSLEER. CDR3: CASSQEPLPGGLYNEQFF. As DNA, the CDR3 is TGCGCCAGCAGCCAAGAGCCCTTGCCGGGAGGGTTATACAATGAGCAGTTCTTC.

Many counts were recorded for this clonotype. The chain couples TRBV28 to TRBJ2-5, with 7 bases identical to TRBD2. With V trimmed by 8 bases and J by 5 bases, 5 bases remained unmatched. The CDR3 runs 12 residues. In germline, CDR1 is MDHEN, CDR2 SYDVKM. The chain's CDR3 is CASRRGGETQYF. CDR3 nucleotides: TGTGCCAGCCGCCGGGGAGGGGAGACCCAGTACTTC.

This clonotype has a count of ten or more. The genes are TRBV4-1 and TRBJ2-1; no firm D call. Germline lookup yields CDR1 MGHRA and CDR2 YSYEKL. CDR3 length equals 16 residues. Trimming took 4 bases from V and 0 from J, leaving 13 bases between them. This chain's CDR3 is CASSPNLQSSYNEQFF. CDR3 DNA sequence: TGCGCCAGCAGCCCGAATCTACAGAGCTCCTACAATGAGCAGTTCTTC.

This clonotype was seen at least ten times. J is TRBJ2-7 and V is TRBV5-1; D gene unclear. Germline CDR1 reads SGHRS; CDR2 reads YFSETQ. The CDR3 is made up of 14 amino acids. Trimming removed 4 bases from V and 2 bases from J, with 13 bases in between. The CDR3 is CASSGPYPPYEQYF. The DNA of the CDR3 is TGCGCCAGCAGCGGACCGTACCCACCCTACGAGCAGTACTTC.

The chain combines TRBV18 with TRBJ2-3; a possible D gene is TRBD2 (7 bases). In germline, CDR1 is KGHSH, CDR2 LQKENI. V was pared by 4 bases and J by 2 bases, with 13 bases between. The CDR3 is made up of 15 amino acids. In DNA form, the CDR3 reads TGTGCCAGCTCACTGGGGGGGGCGACCACAGATACGCAGTATTTT. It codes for CASSLGGATTDTQYF.

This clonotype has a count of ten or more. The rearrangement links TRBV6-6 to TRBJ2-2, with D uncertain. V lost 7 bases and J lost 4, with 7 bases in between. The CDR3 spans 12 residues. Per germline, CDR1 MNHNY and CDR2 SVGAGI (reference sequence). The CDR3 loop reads CASTWFTGELFF. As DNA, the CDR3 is TGTGCCAGCACGTGGTTCACCGGGGAGCTGTTTTTT.

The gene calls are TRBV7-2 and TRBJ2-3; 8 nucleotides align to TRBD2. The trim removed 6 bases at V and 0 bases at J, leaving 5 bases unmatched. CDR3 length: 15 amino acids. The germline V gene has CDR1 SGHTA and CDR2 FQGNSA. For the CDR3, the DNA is TGTGCCAGCAGGGCCGGGGGGGGCAGCACAGATACGCAGTATTTT. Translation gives CASRAGGGSTDTQYF. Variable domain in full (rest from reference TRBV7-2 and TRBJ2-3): GAGVSQSPSNKVTEKGKDVELRCDPISGHTALYWYRQSLGQGLEFLIYFQGNSAPDKSGLPSDRFSAERTGGSVSTLTIQRTQQEDSAVYLCASRAGGGSTDTQYFGPGTRLTVL.

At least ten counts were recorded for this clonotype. CDR3 region: CATSDTGRIGTDTQYF. CDR3 coding DNA: TGTGCCACCAGTGATACAGGGAGGATAGGAACAGATACGCAGTATTTT. The rearrangement links TRBV24-1 to TRBJ2-3, with D perhaps assigned TRBD1 or TRBD2 (6 bases each). The CDR3 length is 16 residues. With 3 bases removed from V and 3 bases from J, the gap between germline ends came to 15 bases. Germline V CDR1 and CDR2: KGHDR, SFDVKD.